This T cell receptor beta chain came from a study of blood T cells in healthy people across ages. V lost 2 bases, J lost 2 bases, and 9 bases lay in between. CDR3 size: 14 residues. Germline loops: CDR1 SGHRS, CDR2 YFSETQ. Together with a sample-barcoded 5' primer, a J-beta primer mix was included in a second PCR lasting roughly 6 to 12 cycles. TCRdb reanalysed the 5' RACE reads using MiXCR and keeps one entry per CDR3 protein. This repertoire shows roughly 680,000 distinct CDR3 sequences, roughly 20% found once; its top ten account for 3.6%. The chain carries TRBV5-1 and TRBJ2-3, with TRBD2 as a possible D gene (6 bases). The specimen sequenced was blood. This receptor was obtained from a man aged 70-80 years in good health. The CDR3 is CASSLLAPTDTQYF. DNA of the CDR3: TGCGCCAGCAGCTTACTAGCCCCCACAGATACGCAGTATTTT.